This T cell receptor (beta chain) was sequenced for a study of blood T cells in healthy people across ages. Study-level points and caveats: Unsorted PBMC material precluded a definitive naive versus antigen-experienced comparison. Diversity was estimated from one million T cells, and these estimates were considered underestimates.

Healthy Caucasians from Russia aged about 6 to 100 served as donors. As regards this clonotype: The antigen remains unidentified.

Alongside a J-beta primer mix, a sample-barcoded 5' primer served in a second PCR lasting about 7 to 12 cycles. One entry per CDR3 protein, called by TCRdb with MiXCR from the 5' RACE reads. The repertoire has around 940,000 distinct CDR3 sequences, about 53% of them found once; the top ten carry roughly 23%. Per the germline V gene, CDR1 is MNHNY and CDR2 is SVGAGI (reference sequence). V was shortened by 6 bases and J by 8 bases, with 22 bases between the two germline ends. This CDR3 region has 15 residues. Input material: blood. The chain combines TRBV6-6 with TRBJ1-2; unclear D gene. The sequence was collected from a woman aged 60-75 years in good health. The CDR3 bases are TGTGCCAGCAGCCCTATATCACCGGGAAAGGGAGGCTACACCTTC. Translating it yields CASSPISPGKGGYTF.